This T cell receptor beta chain was identified during a study of T cells in Graves' hyperthyroidism and ophthalmopathy. Notes on the study in general: A model using 13 V-J features told ophthalmopathy apart from stable hyperthyroidism. In the blood, most expanded thyroid clonotypes above 0.001 appeared as well. Ophthalmopathy onset followed model prediction by a median around six months.

The study left out patients who had uncontrolled infection, other autoimmune disease, pregnancy or lactation. The CDR3 regions of TCR beta were amplified from RNA transcripts. RT-PCR in the first round (using the HTBI primer set) targeted the TCR CDR3. TCRdb reprocessed the multiplex PCR reads with MiXCR, giving one entry per CDR3 protein. This sample has more than 500,000 distinct CDR3 sequences, with under 60% found just once. Many counts were recorded for this clonotype. Its antigen remains unknown. This sequence originates from an adult woman with Graves' disease, either hyperthyroidism or ophthalmopathy (not recorded which). The sample taken for sequencing was peripheral blood or thyroid tissue (not recorded which).

The CDR3, as DNA: TGCGCCAGCAGTGCCCAGGGGTACCAAGAGACCCAGTACTTC. Translating it yields CASSAQGYQETQYF. The V call is TRBV10-2, the J call TRBJ2-5, with D perhaps TRBD1 (6 bases). This CDR3 has 14 amino acids. The germline gives CDR1 WSHSY, CDR2 SAAADI. V was trimmed by 4 bases and J by 0 bases, leaving 9 bases between them.